Included here is one TCR beta chain sequence, with context. Treatment denoted: over 15 received Ad26.COV2.S at low or high dose, single or two shots; 5 received placebo; per-sample allocation not given. Following the first vaccine or placebo injection, samples were taken on day 63. Donation came from an adult in Boston who was aged 18-55 years. Here immunoSEQ multiplex PCR was the method, and the copy in TCRdb shows in-frame clones only, minus some. The sample holds about 350,000 clones; 86% are singletons and the top ten take roughly a tenth. The source of the sample is a study of Ad26.COV2.S vaccination and SARS-CoV-2 variants. The sequenced sample was peripheral blood, obtained in a trial of Ad26.COV2.S vaccine versus placebo. The TCR comes from a person aged 18 to 65 who received the Ad26.COV2.S COVID-19 vaccine or a placebo.

In DNA form, the CDR3 reads TGTGCCAGCAGTCTCGGGACAGGGGGCGGGTACGAGCAGTACTTC. It specifies CASSLGTGGGYEQYF. V gene TRBV28 combines with J gene TRBJ2-7, with 12 positions matching TRBD1. This CDR3 comprises 15 residues. In germline, CDR1 is MDHEN, CDR2 SYDVKM. The V gene end was trimmed by 5 bases and the J gene end by 4 bases; junction bases not matched to a gene: 6.